These T cell receptor beta chains were read from a single sample in a study of glioma-infiltrating T cells after dendritic cell vaccination. The repertoire was sequenced with immunoSEQ multiplex PCR; TCRdb's copy has only in-frame clones and lacks some. This sample yields about 87,000 clones, of which around 86% are seen a single time; about 6.8% belongs to the top ten. The sample in question was blood, obtained after dendritic cell vaccination. The origin of the receptors is a human donor with glioblastoma. Both conserved end residues are part of each CDR3. D genes are given only for firm matches. Clone size appears in some rows only: once, few, many, or a class for an expanded clone.

>once|TRBV21-1|TRBJ2-7|-
TGTGCCAGCAGCTTGGCCGGGACAGGGGAGGACGAGCAGTACTTC
CASSLAGTGEDEQYF
>-|TRBV2|TRBJ2-5|TRBD2
TGTGCCAGCACCCCTAGCGGGGCGTTGGAGACCCAGTACTTC
CASTPSGALETQYF
>-|TRBV18|TRBJ2-3|TRBD1
TGTGCCAGCTCCCGGACAGGGACGGCAGATACGCAGTATTTT
CASSRTGTADTQYF
>-|TRBV7-6|TRBJ2-3|TRBD2
TGTGCCAGCAGCTTAGGGGTTAGCGGGGGGGGCACAGATACGCAGTATTTT
CASSLGVSGGGTDTQYF
>once|TRBV7-2|TRBJ1-1|-
TGTGCCAGCAGCTTGACAGCTTTGAACACTGAAGCTTTCTTT
CASSLTALNTEAFF
>-|TRBV27|TRBJ2-5|-
TGTGCCAGCAGTTGGCGAGACAGCGAGTACCAAGAGACCCAGTACTTC
CASSWRDSEYQETQYF
>-|TRBV7-2|TRBJ2-2|TRBD1
TGTGCCAGCAGCGACCGGGACAGGGATGAGACCGGGGAGCTGTTTTTT
CASSDRDRDETGELFF
>-|TRBV21-1|TRBJ2-1|-
TGTGCCAGCACCCCACTAGCGGGGGGGCCGTCTTCGGGGAATGAGCAGTTCTTC
CASTPLAGGPSSGNEQFF
>-|TRBV13|TRBJ1-2|-
TGTGCCAGCAGCTTATTAGGGGACTACTTGGGTGGCTACACCTTC
CASSLLGDYLGGYTF
>-|TRBV7-2|TRBJ2-1|-
TGTGCCAGCAGCAGTCGGCGGGGAGAGCAGTTCTTC
CASSSRRGEQFF
>-|TRBV7-2|TRBJ1-3|-
TGTGCCAGCAGCTTAGTTCCCAGACAACTCTCTGGAAACACCATATATTTT
CASSLVPRQLSGNTIYF
>-|TRBV25-1|TRBJ2-1|TRBD1
TGTGCCAGCAGTTTACCCGGGACAGGGTCTGGTGGGCAGTTCTTC
CASSLPGTGSGGQFF
>-|TRBV2|TRBJ1-2|TRBD1
TGTGCCAGCAAAGAACAGGGGGCGCGGAATGGCTACACCTTC
CASKEQGARNGYTF
>once|TRBV5-1|TRBJ2-7|TRBD1
TGCGCCAGCAGCTCCTCTCCAGGGGGCTACGAGCAGTACTTC
CASSSSPGGYEQYF
>once|TRBV7-7|TRBJ2-5|TRBD2
TGTGCCAGCAGCTTCGCGGGACTAGCGGGAGAGACCCAGTACTTC
CASSFAGLAGETQYF
>-|TRBV5-1|TRBJ2-7|TRBD1
TGCGCCAGCGGTTGGGACAGTTCCTACGAGCAGTACTTC
CASGWDSSYEQYF
>-|TRBV5-1|TRBJ2-6|-
TGCGCCAGCAGCCTAGGAGAATCTGGGGCCAACGTCCTGACTTTC
CASSLGESGANVLTF
>-|TRBV5-4|TRBJ2-2|TRBD1
TGTGCCACAAGGACAGGGGCGAACACCGGGGAGCTGTTTTTT
CATRTGANTGELFF
>-|TRBV7-8|TRBJ1-2|-
TGTGCCAGCAGCTTAATCGTAGGGACAACTAACTATGGCTACACCTTC
CASSLIVGTTNYGYTF
>-|TRBV5-8|TRBJ2-2|TRBD1
TGTGCCAGCAGCTTCCGGGACAGGGGGCCGAGGACCGGGGAGCTGTTTTTT
CASSFRDRGPRTGELFF
>-|TRBV29-1|TRBJ1-2|TRBD1
TGCAGCGTTGAAGAAAGCGCAGGGGGCGGATTCACCTTC
CSVEESAGGGFTF
>-|TRBV12-5|TRBJ1-4|TRBD1
TGTGCTAGTGGTTCTCCCGGGACAGGGGTGTCTAATGAAAAACTGTTTTTT
CASGSPGTGVSNEKLFF
>-|TRBV4-2|TRBJ2-5|-
TGTGCCAGCTCACACAGGTCGGCAGAGACCCAGTACTTC
CASSHRSAETQYF
>-|TRBV5-1|TRBJ1-4|TRBD1
TGCGCCAGCAGAACGACAGGGGAAGGTGAAAAACTGTTTTTT
CASRTTGEGEKLFF
>once|TRBV6-1|TRBJ2-4|TRBD1
TGTGCCAGCAGTGAAGCCCCGACAGGGTTGGTGGGAAACATTCAGTACTTC
CASSEAPTGLVGNIQYF
>-|TRBV29-1|TRBJ2-7|-
TGCAGCGTGGCAAGCGGCGCCGCCTACGAGCAGTACTTC
CSVASGAAYEQYF
>-|TRBV15|TRBJ1-3|-
TGTGCCACCAGCATCCAGGGGAGTAGGAACACCATATATTTT
CATSIQGSRNTIYF
>-|TRBV27|TRBJ1-2|-
TGTGCCAGCAGTTTACACAGGGATTTCGGCTACACCTTC
CASSLHRDFGYTF
>-|TRBV7-2|TRBJ1-6|-
TGTGCCAGCAGCTTAGTGGGGAGCTATAATTCACCCCTCCACTTT
CASSLVGSYNSPLHF
>-|TRBV7-2|TRBJ2-1|TRBD2
TGTGCCAGCAGCCTCTATGGGACTAGCGGGGGGGCTAACGGAAATGAGCAGTTCTTC
CASSLYGTSGGANGNEQFF